One sample yielded the 19 T cell receptor beta chains listed below, sequenced in a study of molecular identifiers for immune sequencing clone quantification. Using its own MiXCR run on the PCR reads, TCRdb lists one record per CDR3 protein. The repertoire holds some 40,000 distinct CDR3 sequences, with less than 20% as singletons. The sample taken for sequencing was naive CD8+ T cells from blood, with Jurkat cell RNA spiked in. Subset here: FACS-sorted CD8+CD4-CCR7+CD45RA+ naive T cells. The receptors were sampled from a human donor in good health. Some libraries in this study had Jurkat cell RNA spiked in.

This clonotype was seen many times. This chain uses TRBV5-6 with TRBJ1-1; possible D gene TRBD1, 6 bases. CDR3 length: 13 amino acids. Trimming removed 2 bases from V and 9 bases from J, with 14 bases in between. Germline V lookup: CDR1 SGHDT, CDR2 YYEEEE. This chain's CDR3 is CASSFGGPGKAFF. Here the CDR3 DNA reads TGTGCCAGCAGCTTTGGGGGCCCGGGGAAAGCTTTCTTT.

The sample holds many counts of this clonotype. The gene calls are TRBV6-2 or TRBV6-3 and TRBJ2-2; D ambiguous. Germline V CDR1 and CDR2: MNHEY, SVGEGT. This CDR3 contains 14 residues. V was trimmed by 7 bases and J by 3 bases, leaving 12 bases between them. The CDR3 sequence is CASTDFHHTGELFF. Written as DNA, the CDR3 is TGTGCCAGCACCGATTTCCACCACACCGGGGAGCTGTTTTTT.

The V gene is TRBV6-9, the J gene TRBJ1-1, with D unclear. V was shortened by 4 bases and J by 1 base, with 10 bases between the two germline ends. This CDR3 is built from 14 residues. The germline CDR1 and CDR2 sequences are MNHGY and SVAAGI. The CDR3 coding sequence is TGTGCCAGCAGTTCGAACGGCCCGAACACTGAAGCTTTCTTT. Translated: CASSSNGPNTEAFF.

This clonotype appeared many times. The chain uses TRBV12-3 or TRBV12-4 and TRBJ2-7, with D perhaps TRBD1 (5 bases). The CDR3 runs 12 residues. V was shortened by 6 bases and J by 9 bases, with 15 bases between the two germline ends. CDR3 loop: CASSQGSIGQYF. The CDR3 nucleotides read TGTGCCAGCAGCCAGGGTTCGATCGGGCAGTACTTC.

This chain uses TRBV20-1 with TRBJ2-7, with 7 bases aligning to TRBD1. This CDR3 comprises 13 residues. V was pared by 3 bases and J by 0 bases, with 2 bases of the junction left unmatched. The germline CDR1 and CDR2 sequences are DFQATT and SNEGSKA (reference sequence). Here the CDR3 DNA reads TGCAGTGCTAGGGGGACAGACTCCTACGAGCAGTACTTC. Protein sequence: CSARGTDSYEQYF.

Concerning this clonotype itself: A single base separates this from a much larger clone, so it may be a read error. The chain uses TRBV9 and TRBJ2-1; D is unclear. CDR1 and CDR2 (germline): SGDLS, YYNGEE. This CDR3 has 14 amino acids. The CDR3 DNA is TGTGCCAGCAGCGTAGGATTGGGTATCAATGTGCAGTTCTTC. This encodes CASSVGLGINVQFF.

Remarks on this clonotype: A single base separates this from a much larger clone, so it may be a read error. The gene calls are TRBV7-8 and TRBJ1-6, with D uncertain. CDR1 is SGHVS, CDR2 FQNEAQ, per germline. The CDR3 has 14 residues. The CDR3 region has the DNA TGTGCCAGCAGCTCCCACAGCGCGGGTTCATCCCTCCACTTT. It is translated as CASSSHSAGSSLHF.

This clonotype was seen repeatedly, ten times or more. V usage is TRBV28 and J usage is TRBJ2-3, with D maybe TRBD2 (5 bases). Trimming took 6 bases from V and 9 from J, leaving 22 bases between them. CDR1 is MDHEN and CDR2 is SYDVKM in the germline V gene. The CDR3 has 15 amino acids. CDR3 DNA: TGTGCCAGCAGACTTTCCCGGGATGTCCCGGACACGCAGTATTTT. Translation gives CASRLSRDVPDTQYF.

The rearrangement joins TRBV27 to TRBJ2-1, with 9 bases that match TRBD2. This CDR3 has 14 amino acids. The V gene's germline CDR1 is MNHEY and CDR2 SMNVEV (reference sequence). V lost 2 bases, J lost 7 bases, and 3 bases stayed unmatched. The CDR3 loop is CASSLMLAGNEQFF. In DNA form, the CDR3 reads TGTGCCAGCAGTTTAATGCTAGCGGGGAATGAGCAGTTCTTC.

In this sample, this clonotype turned up a few times. The rearrangement uses TRBV15 and TRBJ1-5, with D possibly being TRBD1 (5 bases). From germline, CDR1 is LNHNV and CDR2 YYDKDF (reference sequence). Trimming left V 0 bases short and J 4 bases short, with 10 bases between. There are 15 residues in the CDR3. CDR3 residues: CATSRDQGRNQPQHF. The DNA for the CDR3 is TGTGCCACCAGCAGAGACCAGGGAAGAAATCAGCCCCAGCATTTT.

The CDR3: CASSFAQTGAQYF. CDR3 DNA: TGTGCCAGCAGTTTCGCACAGACAGGGGCCCAGTACTTC. The V gene is TRBV28, the J gene TRBJ2-5; TRBD1 matches 8 bases. CDR3 size: 13 residues. The trim removed 3 bases at V and 9 bases at J, leaving 6 bases unmatched. Germline CDR1 is MDHEN and CDR2 is SYDVKM.

There are many counts of this clonotype. The rearrangement joins TRBV28 to TRBJ2-7; perhaps TRBD2 as D (6 bases). Germline V gives CDR1 MDHEN, CDR2 SYDVKM. CDR3 length equals 16 residues. Trimming shortened V by 6 bases and J by 3 bases, and 21 bases separated the two germline ends. This CDR3 is CASSLEVGGNYYEQYF. The CDR3 coding sequence is TGTGCCAGCAGCCTGGAGGTGGGAGGCAACTACTACGAGCAGTACTTC.

This clonotype has ten or more counts. V and J are TRBV4-3 and TRBJ2-5; possible D gene TRBD2, 5 bases. V dropped 1 base and J dropped 4 bases, with 10 bases sitting between them. The CDR3 sequence is 14 residues long. Germline values: CDR1 LGHNA, CDR2 YSLEER. CDR3 sequence reads: CASSQVGNGETQYF. The CDR3, as DNA: TGCGCCAGCAGCCAAGTCGGGAATGGAGAGACCCAGTACTTC.

This clonotype was seen more than once but under ten times. Germline is not matched at one junction end, which may reflect a read error. The chain links TRBV11-2 to TRBJ2-1; D remains unclear. CDR1 is SGHAT, CDR2 FQNNGV, per germline. The CDR3 contains 12 residues. For the CDR3, the DNA is TGTGCCAACAGCCTCCCTAGCAATGAGCAGTTCTTC. It codes for CANSLPSNEQFF.

As to this clonotype: Just one base apart from a much larger clone, this may be a read error. This sequence joins TRBV29-1 and TRBJ2-3, with a tentative D call TRBD2 (6 bases). Trimming cost V 8 bases and J 4 bases, with 16 bases left between them. This CDR3 comprises 13 residues. Per the germline V gene, CDR1 is SQVTM and CDR2 is ANQGSEA. The CDR3 spells CSTLLGEADTQYF. The CDR3 bases are TGCAGCACGCTTTTGGGGGAGGCAGATACGCAGTATTTT.

This clonotype was counted at least ten times. V gene TRBV4-1 combines with J gene TRBJ2-3; 7 nucleotides match TRBD2. Trimming removed 2 bases from V and 1 base from J; junction bases left unmatched: 24. There are 22 residues in the CDR3. Germline loops: CDR1 MGHRA, CDR2 YSYEKL. The CDR3 DNA reads as TGCGCCAGCAGCCAACACCCCCTCGCGCAGGGAAAAGCGGGACCACGCACAGATACGCAGTATTTT. Amino acid sequence: CASSQHPLAQGKAGPRTDTQYF.

This clonotype was detected only a few times. The genes are TRBV5-1 and TRBJ1-2, with D unclear. The germline V gene encodes CDR1 SGHRS and CDR2 YFSETQ. This CDR3 comprises 14 residues. V was clipped by 0 bases and J by 2 bases, with 8 bases between them. The CDR3 DNA follows: TGCGCCAGCAGCTTGGGGACGGTGAACTATGGCTACACCTTC. Its protein is CASSLGTVNYGYTF.

This clonotype has a count of ten or more. The chain combines TRBV6-2 or TRBV6-3 with TRBJ1-5, with D perhaps TRBD1 (6 bases). The CDR3 contains 15 residues. Germline assignment: CDR1 MNHEY and CDR2 SVGEGT. Trimming left V 6 bases short and J 1 base short, with 13 bases between. The CDR3 coding sequence is TGTGCCAGCAGGGACACAGGGATCAGCAATCAGCCCCAGCATTTT. Protein product: CASRDTGISNQPQHF.

This clonotype was seen repeatedly, ten times or more. The chain has TRBV28 and TRBJ1-6; D not certain. Germline CDR1 reads MDHEN; CDR2 reads SYDVKM. Trimming cost V 3 bases and J 0 bases, with 9 bases left between them. This CDR3 contains 16 residues. As DNA, the CDR3 is TGTGCCAGCAGTTTTGGAGGGTTCTCCTATAATTCACCCCTCCACTTT. Translated: CASSFGGFSYNSPLHF. Combining the CDR3 with reference TRBV28 and TRBJ1-6 gives the whole variable domain DVKVTQSSRYLVKRTGEKVFLECVQDMDHENMFWYRQDPGLGLRLIYFSYDVKMKEKGDIPEGYSVSREKKERFSLILESASTNQTSMYLCASSFGGFSYNSPLHFGNGTRLTVT.